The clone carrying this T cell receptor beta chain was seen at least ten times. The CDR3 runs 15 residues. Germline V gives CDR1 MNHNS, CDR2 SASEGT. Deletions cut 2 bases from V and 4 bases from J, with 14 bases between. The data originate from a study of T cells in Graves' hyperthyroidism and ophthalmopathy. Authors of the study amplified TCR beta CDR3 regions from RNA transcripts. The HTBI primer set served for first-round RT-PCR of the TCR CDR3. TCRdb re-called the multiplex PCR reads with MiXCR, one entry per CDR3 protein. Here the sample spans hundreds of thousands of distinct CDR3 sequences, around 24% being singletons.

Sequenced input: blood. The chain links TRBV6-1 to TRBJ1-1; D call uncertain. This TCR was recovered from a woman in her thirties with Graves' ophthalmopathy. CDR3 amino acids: CASSELAWGSTEAFF. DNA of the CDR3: TGTGCCAGCAGTGAATTGGCGTGGGGTAGCACTGAAGCTTTCTTT.